The clone carrying this T cell receptor beta chain was seen repeatedly, ten times or more. What it binds is not known. The data were obtained in a study of metastatic and nonmetastatic thyroid tumors. Whole-study findings and limits: Reports indicated that malignant thyroid tumors showed significantly higher TCR beta diversity than benign nodules did, in blood and tumor.

With MiXCR, TCRdb reprocessed the PCR reads. This table holds 84,000 or so clones, less than 10% found once. The entire patient cohort was treatment-naive prior to thyroid surgery. The CDR3 sequence is 14 residues long. Trimming took off 3 bases at V and 16 bases at J, with 19 bases between the two ends. The chain has TRBV12-3 or TRBV12-4 and TRBJ1-6; tentatively, D is TRBD1 (6 bases). Sequenced input: blood. The receptor's source is a female donor with papillary thyroid cancer or a benign thyroid nodule (not recorded which). Some clones in this sample may be carry-over from other donors' samples. CDR3 nucleotides: TGTGCCAGCAGTTTGCAGGGGAGCTCTTTAGCTCTCCACTTT. This sequence encodes CASSLQGSSLALHF.